This T cell receptor (beta chain) comes out of a study of OX40 agonist ivuxolimab in advanced cancers. The junction had 7 bases not matched to a gene; V was cut back by 0 bases and J by 6 bases. This CDR3 is 16 amino acids long. The V gene's germline CDR1 is SGDLS and CDR2 YYNGEE. Clones were sequenced by immunoSEQ multiplex PCR, and TCRdb holds only the in-frame ones, with some missing. Among about 78,000 clones listed, around 90% were seen once. This TCR was sampled from an adult with an advanced solid tumor such as melanoma, head and neck, liver or kidney cancer. The chain employs TRBV9 and TRBJ2-2; 8 bases agree with TRBD2. The sequences come from CD4+ or CD8+ T cells sorted from blood, collected in a trial of the OX40 agonist ivuxolimab. In DNA form, the CDR3 reads TGTGCCAGCAGCGTAGCGAACAGCGGGAGTGCCGGGGAGCTGTTTTTT. This codes for CASSVANSGSAGELFF.